The T cell receptor beta chain under discussion was sequenced for a study of vaccination effects on CD4 cells after COVID-19 (dated by TCRdb to between 2021 and 2022). Regarding the complete study: Each participant got two doses of an mRNA SARS-CoV-2 vaccine, either BNT162b2 or mRNA-1273. Pre-vaccine samples from a couple of convalescent patients were drawn 16 days and one week before the first dose, 142 and 148 days after COVID-19 diagnosis. In both COVID-19 convalescent patients and infection-naive vaccine recipients, the study compared SARS-CoV-2 spike-specific CD4+ TCR repertoires from before mRNA vaccination with those from after it. The full study included some 10 COVID-19 convalescent patients and a few SARS-CoV-2-naive healthy vaccine recipients. The Oncomine TCR Beta short-read assay on an Illumina iSeq 100 was used to sequence cultures from other donors in the study.

What the research found in general, with its limitations: Clones induced by infection and clones induced by vaccination both contracted markedly at late timepoints after vaccination, which fits with T cell responses waning over time. Among convalescent patients, the spike-reactive repertoire after vaccination was made up mainly of new vaccine-induced clones that were largely distinct from the clones induced by infection. Limitations of the study were the small number of convalescent patients and the absence of early post-infection timepoints.

In the ViraFEST assay, PBMC were stimulated with viral peptide pools, and antigen-specific CD4+ T cell clonotypes were then identified by expansion using TCR sequencing. After around eleven days of culture, CD4+ T cells were isolated with the EasySep CD4+ T cell isolation kit. PCR-confirmed SARS-CoV-2 infection had occurred in convalescent patients between March and December 2020, before the Alpha, Beta and Delta variants emerged in the United States. About 2.1 million PBMC per well were cultured with 10 ug/ml peptides in IMDM containing about 5% human AB serum, around 9.7 IU/ml IL-2 and gentamicin. Half of the culture medium was replaced with fresh IL-2-containing medium on days 3 and 7. Unless otherwise noted, each peptide stimulation condition was cultured in triplicate wells. Using Ficoll-Paque Plus gradient centrifugation, PBMC were separated from whole blood and then either used fresh or cryopreserved at -140C. The QIAamp micro DNA kit was used to extract genomic DNA from the cultured CD4+ T cells.

Turning to this clone: Its antigen has not been determined. No base-level quality is on record; no much larger clone is a single base apart.

The junction shows trimming of 4 bases on V and 4 bases on J, and the gene matches do not reach 8 bases of it. The CDR3 measures 16 amino acids from cysteine to phenylalanine. Only CDR3 DNA is held: 48 bases, read in frame from base 1. Based on the germline V gene, the CDR1 and CDR2 sequences are KGHDR and SFDVKD. Libraries were constructed by the immunoSEQ multiplex PCR assay. DNA from the CD4+ T cells that had been cultured and isolated underwent TCR beta CDR3 sequencing. As for how the authors treated the data: Non-productive TCR sequences were removed, reads were trimmed to the CDR3 region, and CDR3s of at least 7 amino acids were retained. Antigen-specific clonotypes were identified using the MANAFEST web app by comparison of expansion in peptide wells against reference cultures. To be called positive, a clone needed expansion at FDR<0.05 compared with the reference and with all other wells, an odds ratio greater than 5, and a frequency greater than 0.1% in two replicate wells. Cross-reactive clonotypes were defined as significantly expanded in SARS-CoV-2 spike wells and in at least one common cold coronavirus spike condition. CDR3 similarity was assessed by Levenshtein distance with the stringdist R package, and unrooted trees were built with ape in R 3.6.1. Drawn from immuneACCESS, this table holds only the in-frame rearrangements with V and J called that TCRdb kept. Clones are partly lost; checked studies trace under half to an unresolved V gene and leave the rest unexplained. V, J and clone size reflect that table, while D and trimming were determined from the DNA. This sample is represented by fewer than 35,000 clones; approximately 78% of them were singletons. In total, the top ten clones hold more than 25% of the sample.

The chain uses TRBV24-1 and TRBJ2-3, and 9 bases in between align with TRBD1. The sample here was CD4+ T cells from PBMCs cultured with a peptide pool, taken before COVID-19 vaccination. The sequence came from a human donor who had a prior SARS-CoV-2 infection. The CDR3 is CATSDIRDRESDTQYF. At the DNA level, the sequence is TGTGCCACCAGTGACATCCGGGACAGGGAGTCAGATACGCAGTATTTT.